The source of this TCR beta chain is a study of CD8+ T cells in alopecia areata. Regarding the study as a whole: Scalp sequencing also captures normal skin's resident alphabeta T cells. Compared with normal scalp, lesional scalp had higher clonality and more expanded CD8+ clones. TCR sharing across patients was less clear than in mice, possibly HLA-related.

With 6 bases removed from V and 0 bases from J, the gap between germline ends came to 12 bases. CDR3 length: 13 amino acids. The germline V gene encodes CDR1 SQVTM and CDR2 ANQGSEA. cDNA prepared by RNA extraction and subsequent reverse transcription served as the template for sequencing. The repertoire was sequenced with immunoSEQ multiplex PCR; TCRdb's copy has only in-frame clones and lacks some. The table has 110,000 or so clones, about 61% seen once. Concerning this clone itself: Its antigen is not known.

The chain has TRBV29-1 and TRBJ2-7, with D tentatively TRBD1 (5 bases). Input material: CD4+ T cells sorted from blood. The receptor was isolated from a human donor in good health. The CDR3 DNA is TGCAGCGTATCGCGAGACAGCTCCTACGAGCAGTACTTC. Translated: CSVSRDSSYEQYF.